This T cell receptor (beta chain) was sequenced during a study of T-cell memory formation after mild COVID-19. Findings and limits, study-wide: Researchers report contracting CD4+ clones mostly in CM and EM, with CD8+ clones in EMRA. Specificity for SARS-CoV-2 was not confirmed among the second-wave clones peaking on day 37. A balance of CD4 and CD8 characterized clones contracting day 15 to 85, whereas later expanders leaned CD4+.

This clonotype was seen only a few times. Its antigen is unidentified. Germline CDR1 reads DFQATT; CDR2 reads SNEGSKA (reference sequence). CDR3 length: 14 amino acids. The ends lost 5 bases at V and 2 bases at J; junction bases unmatched: 6. TCR alpha and TCR beta cDNA libraries carrying sample barcodes and UMIs were produced by 5'RACE using constant-segment primers. One entry per CDR3 protein, called by TCRdb with MiXCR from the 5' RACE reads. The table has roughly 190,000 distinct CDR3 sequences, around 25% seen once. The source is an adult woman who had mild COVID-19 (a few samples of this study predate the infection). Cell type and time point are not known. Sequencing used PBMCs or a T cell subset sorted from them (not recorded which). This chain links TRBV20-1 with TRBJ2-7, with TRBD2 identical over 10 bases. This CDR3 reads CSAGSGGFPYEQYF. In DNA, the CDR3 is TGCAGTGCTGGTAGCGGGGGGTTCCCCTACGAGCAGTACTTC.